These T cell receptor beta chains were read from a single sample in a study of cytomegalovirus exposure and HLA in healthy donors. The table came from immunoSEQ multiplex PCR; TCRdb's copy has only in-frame clones and leaves some out. The profile shows about 160,000 clones, about three quarters of them singletons. Sequencing input: PBMCs. Receptors were obtained from a woman aged 45 to 65 in good health and CMV-seropositive. Both conserved end residues are part of each CDR3. Each record gives: D gene, clone size, V gene, J gene, CDR3 DNA, CDR3 protein. A D gene is named only where the DNA matches it firmly. The size field is filled for only some rows; it gives once, few, many or a size class.

-	-	TRBV5-1	TRBJ1-5	TGCGCCAGCAGCTTGGGACCGGGGGAAGGGCCCCAGCATTTT	CASSLGPGEGPQHF
-	once	TRBV27	TRBJ2-7	TGTGCCAGCAGTTTATCGCGGGACGGCCACTACGAGCAGTACTTC	CASSLSRDGHYEQYF
-	few	TRBV7-3	TRBJ2-3	TGTGCCAGCAGCCCCGGCCGGGAGACAGATACGCAGTATTTT	CASSPGRETDTQYF
TRBD1	once	TRBV19	TRBJ1-1	TGTGCCAGTAGCACAGCCCTCGGACAGGGGACGAACACTGAAGCTTTCTTT	CASSTALGQGTNTEAFF
TRBD2	once	TRBV7-8	TRBJ2-7	TGTGCCAGCAGCTCAGGGACTAGCGGGATGTACGAGCAGTACTTC	CASSSGTSGMYEQYF
TRBD1	-	TRBV19	TRBJ1-5	TGTGCCAGTAGTTCAGGACAGGGATTTCAGCCCCAGCATTTT	CASSSGQGFQPQHF
-	few	TRBV6-5	TRBJ2-2	TGTGCCAGCGGGGGGGCCGCCGGGGAGCTGTTTTTT	CASGGAAGELFF
TRBD2	once	TRBV2	TRBJ2-7	TGTGCCAGCAGTGGACTAGCGGGGAAAAACTACGAGCAGTACTTC	CASSGLAGKNYEQYF
TRBD1	-	TRBV6-8	TRBJ2-5	TGTGCCAGCAGTTACTGGCTGGACAGGGGGAGAGAGACCCAGTACTTC	CASSYWLDRGRETQYF
TRBD2	-	TRBV7-2	TRBJ2-3	TGTGCCAGCAGCTTCCCGGGACTAGATTCAGATACGCAGTATTTT	CASSFPGLDSDTQYF
TRBD2	-	TRBV5-6	TRBJ2-5	TGTGCCAGCAGCTCTGGGTTGGGGGGGGAAGAGACCCAGTACTTC	CASSSGLGGEETQYF
-	-	TRBV27	TRBJ2-7	TGTGCCAGTCGACAGGGAGGAACCTACGAGCAGTACTTC	CASRQGGTYEQYF
-	-	TRBV2	TRBJ2-5	TGTGCCAGCAGTGAATGGGGGGTGGGGGAGACCCAGTACTTC	CASSEWGVGETQYF
TRBD2	-	TRBV29-1	TRBJ2-2	TGCAGCGTTCTGGGCGGGGGACTAGCGGGAGGACTAGGCGGGGAGCTGTTTTTT	CSVLGGGLAGGLGGELFF
TRBD1	-	TRBV18	TRBJ1-2	TGTGCCAGCTCCCAGGGACAGGACTATGGCTACACCTTC	CASSQGQDYGYTF
TRBD1	once	TRBV5-1	TRBJ2-7	TGCGCCAGCAGCTTGGGGGACAGGGGGTACGAGCAGTACTTC	CASSLGDRGYEQYF
TRBD2	-	TRBV7-7	TRBJ2-7	TGTGCTAGCAGCTTAGGCGGGGGGACCTACGAGCAGTACTTC	CASSLGGGTYEQYF
-	-	TRBV5-4	TRBJ1-1	TGTGCCAGCAGCTACCCGCGCTCTGAAGCTTTCTTT	CASSYPRSEAFF
-	-	TRBV5-4	TRBJ1-1	TGTGCCAGCAGCTTGGCCTTGGGGGGGGCGGGGTACACTGAAGCTTTCTTT	CASSLALGGAGYTEAFF
TRBD1	few	TRBV19	TRBJ2-7	TGTGCCAGTAGCGACCCGGGACAGGGGGCCTACGAGCAGTACTTC	CASSDPGQGAYEQYF